Listed below are T cell receptor beta chains from one sample, sequenced in a study of response to subunit inactivated influenza vaccine. TCRdb passed the RT-PCR reads through MiXCR, listing each CDR3 protein once. The sample yields about 540,000 distinct CDR3 sequences, 20% to 25% seen once. These data were also filed under a second study, of T cells expressing NK-cell markers.

The sequences come from CD4+ T cells sorted from PBMCs, collected approximately 13 days after vaccination. Receptors were obtained from a man aged 50 to 60 who received an inactivated influenza vaccine. CDR3s include the opening cysteine and the closing phenylalanine or tryptophan. The D gene is left open where the match is weak. Clone size is given for some rows only: seen once, a few or many times, or a class if the clone is expanded.

J gene,clone size,D gene,V gene,CDR3 protein,CDR3 DNA
TRBJ2-5,few,TRBD2,TRBV28,CASTRTTGGIQTQYF,TGTGCCAGCACCCGCACCACCGGGGGGATCCAGACCCAGTACTTC
TRBJ2-3,few,TRBD1,TRBV28,CASSSGGAGTDTQYF,TGTGCCAGCAGTTCAGGGGGCGCGGGCACAGATACGCAGTATTTT
TRBJ2-3,few,.,TRBV20-1,CSAGLARSSDTQYF,TGCAGTGCTGGGCTAGCCCGAAGTTCGGATACGCAGTATTTT
TRBJ1-5,few,TRBD1,TRBV7-6,CASSQTQGKNQPQHF,TGTGCCAGCAGCCAAACACAGGGGAAGAATCAGCCCCAGCATTTT
TRBJ2-7,.,.,TRBV27,CASSFKGTYEQYF,TGTGCCAGCAGTTTCAAGGGAACCTACGAGCAGTACTTC
TRBJ1-1,.,.,TRBV12-3/TRBV12-4,CASSLVPVRMNTEAFF,TGTGCCAGCAGTCTCGTCCCAGTGAGGATGAACACTGAAGCTTTCTTT
TRBJ1-5,few,TRBD1,TRBV20-1,CSARVGTGNNQPQHF,TGCAGTGCTAGAGTCGGGACAGGGAATAATCAGCCCCAGCATTTT
TRBJ2-3,.,TRBD1,TRBV18,CASLPDRTTDTQYF,TGTGCCAGCTTGCCGGACAGGACCACAGATACGCAGTATTTT
TRBJ2-1,.,.,TRBV6-5,CASSSSPAGEQFF,TGTGCCAGCAGTTCCAGCCCGGCGGGTGAGCAGTTCTTC
TRBJ2-3,.,TRBD2,TRBV27,CASSSSSGGRTDTQYF,TGTGCCAGCAGTTCATCTAGCGGGGGGCGCACAGATACGCAGTATTTT
TRBJ2-7,few,.,TRBV7-3,CASSLYGTHEQYF,TGTGCCAGCAGCTTATACGGGACCCACGAGCAGTACTTC
TRBJ2-1,.,.,TRBV7-9,CASTQLGAYNEQFF,TGTGCCAGCACCCAGCTGGGGGCGTACAATGAGCAGTTCTTC
TRBJ2-1,few,TRBD2,TRBV20-1,CSVRTGTSVEQFF,TGCAGTGTTCGAACCGGGACTAGCGTTGAGCAGTTCTTC
TRBJ2-5,.,TRBD2,TRBV5-1,CASSILAGEGETQYF,TGCGCCAGCAGCATTCTAGCGGGAGAGGGGGAGACCCAGTACTTC
TRBJ1-1,.,.,TRBV4-3,CASSLPGQNTEAFF,TGCGCCAGCAGCCTCCCGGGCCAGAACACTGAAGCTTTCTTT
TRBJ2-1,.,.,TRBV20-1,CSASARLDEQFF,TGCAGTGCTAGCGCCAGACTCGATGAGCAGTTCTTC
TRBJ2-7,few,.,TRBV27,CAPWVEYF,TGTGCCCCCTGGGTGGAGTACTTC
TRBJ1-1,few,TRBD1,TRBV6-5,CASGRDSRPAFF,TGTGCCAGCGGCCGGGACAGTCGTCCAGCTTTCTTT
TRBJ2-7,few,.,TRBV10-3,CAISKGDSYEQYF,TGTGCCATCAGTAAGGGGGACTCCTACGAGCAGTACTTC
TRBJ2-1,.,.,TRBV10-3,CAISEAPWRDNNEQFF,TGTGCCATCAGTGAGGCCCCTTGGCGGGATAACAATGAGCAGTTCTTC
TRBJ2-7,many,.,TRBV20-1,CSARTHYEQYF,TGCAGTGCTAGGACTCACTACGAGCAGTACTTC
TRBJ2-5,.,TRBD2,TRBV20-1,CSAAEWEGLREETQYF,TGCAGTGCGGCCGAATGGGAGGGACTTAGGGAAGAGACCCAGTACTTC
TRBJ2-2,few,TRBD2,TRBV7-9,CASNPLGGDGELFF,TGTGCCAGCAACCCTCTCGGGGGGGACGGGGAGCTGTTTTTT
TRBJ2-1,few,.,TRBV7-6,CASSSDWFSYNEQFF,TGTGCCAGCAGCTCGGACTGGTTTTCCTACAATGAGCAGTTCTTC
TRBJ2-5,.,.,TRBV7-9,CASSLVTGLPGTQYF,TGTGCCAGCAGCTTAGTTACAGGTCTACCAGGGACCCAGTACTTC
TRBJ2-4,once,.,TRBV6-5,CASLSKNIQYF,TGTGCCAGCCTTTCCAAAAACATTCAGTACTTC
TRBJ2-2,.,.,TRBV20-1,CSARDPIPGELFF,TGCAGTGCTAGAGACCCAATCCCCGGGGAGCTGTTTTTT
TRBJ2-1,.,TRBD1,TRBV9,CASSARTGGSEQFF,TGTGCCAGCAGCGCCCGGACAGGGGGCTCTGAGCAGTTCTTC
TRBJ2-4,few,.,TRBV20-1,CSAARGSSPWGIDKNIQYF,TGCAGTGCTGCTAGAGGTTCCTCGCCCTGGGGAATAGACAAAAACATTCAGTACTTC
TRBJ2-7,few,.,TRBV12-3/TRBV12-4,CASSLGPVGSTYEQYF,TGTGCCAGCAGTCTAGGACCCGTCGGCTCTACCTACGAGCAGTACTTC
TRBJ2-3,.,.,TRBV7-9,CASSLEGRRTDTQYF,TGTGCCAGCAGCTTAGAGGGACGCCGCACAGATACGCAGTATTTT
TRBJ1-5,.,TRBD1,TRBV6-1,CASSSGGQGAYQPQHF,TGTGCCAGCAGTAGCGGCGGACAGGGGGCATATCAGCCCCAGCATTTT